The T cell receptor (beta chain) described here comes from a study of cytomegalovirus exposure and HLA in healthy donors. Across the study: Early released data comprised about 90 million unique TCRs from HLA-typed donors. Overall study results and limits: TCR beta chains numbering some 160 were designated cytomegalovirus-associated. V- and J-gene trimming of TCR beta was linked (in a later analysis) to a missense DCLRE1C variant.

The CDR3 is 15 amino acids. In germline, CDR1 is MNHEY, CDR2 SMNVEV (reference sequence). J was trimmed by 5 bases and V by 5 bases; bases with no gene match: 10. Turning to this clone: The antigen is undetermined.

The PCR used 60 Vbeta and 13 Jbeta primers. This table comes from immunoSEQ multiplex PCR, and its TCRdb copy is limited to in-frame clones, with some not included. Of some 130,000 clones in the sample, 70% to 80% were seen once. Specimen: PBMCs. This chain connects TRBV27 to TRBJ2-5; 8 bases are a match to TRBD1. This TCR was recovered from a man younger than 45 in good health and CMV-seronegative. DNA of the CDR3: TGTGCCAGCAGTATTCGCAGGGGGCGAGGGGAGACCCAGTACTTC. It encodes CASSIRRGRGETQYF.